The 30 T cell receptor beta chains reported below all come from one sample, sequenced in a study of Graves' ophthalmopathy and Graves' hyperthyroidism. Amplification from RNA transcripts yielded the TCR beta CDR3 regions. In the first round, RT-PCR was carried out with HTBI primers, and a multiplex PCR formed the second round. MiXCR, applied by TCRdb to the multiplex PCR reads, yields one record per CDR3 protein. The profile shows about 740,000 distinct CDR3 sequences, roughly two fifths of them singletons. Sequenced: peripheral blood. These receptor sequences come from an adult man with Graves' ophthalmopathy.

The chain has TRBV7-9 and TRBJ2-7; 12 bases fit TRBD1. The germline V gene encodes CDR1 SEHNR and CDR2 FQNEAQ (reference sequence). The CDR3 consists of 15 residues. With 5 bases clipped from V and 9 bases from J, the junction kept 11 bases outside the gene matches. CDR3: CASSRPGQGARRQYF. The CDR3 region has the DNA TGTGCCAGCAGCCGCCCGGGACAGGGGGCGCGGCGGCAGTACTTC.

The CDR3 DNA follows: TGCAGTGCTAGAGATGGGTCGGCCCAAGAGACCCAGTACTTC. Its translation is CSARDGSAQETQYF. V gene TRBV20-1 combines with J gene TRBJ2-5; no clear D gene. Germline V lookup: CDR1 DFQATT, CDR2 SNEGSKA (reference sequence). CDR3 size: 14 residues. V lost 0 bases, J lost 1 base, and 9 bases lay in between.

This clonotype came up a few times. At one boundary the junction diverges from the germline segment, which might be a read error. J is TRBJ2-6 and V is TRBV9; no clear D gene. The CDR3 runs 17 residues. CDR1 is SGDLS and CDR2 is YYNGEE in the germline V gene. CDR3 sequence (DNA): TGCGCCAGCAGCCAAGATCTTGGGATCTCTGGGGCCAACGTCCTGACTTTC. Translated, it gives CASSQDLGISGANVLTF.

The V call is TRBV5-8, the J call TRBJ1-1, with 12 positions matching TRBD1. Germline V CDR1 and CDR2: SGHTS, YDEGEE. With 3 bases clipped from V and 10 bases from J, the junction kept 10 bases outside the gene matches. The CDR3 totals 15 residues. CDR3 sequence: CASSSGQGAIRGAFF. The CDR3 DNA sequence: TGTGCCAGCAGCTCGGGACAGGGGGCGATCCGCGGAGCTTTCTTT.

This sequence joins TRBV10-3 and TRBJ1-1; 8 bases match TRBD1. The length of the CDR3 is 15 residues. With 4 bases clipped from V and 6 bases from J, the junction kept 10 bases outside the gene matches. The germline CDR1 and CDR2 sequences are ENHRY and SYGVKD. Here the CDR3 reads CAISALTGDRPEAFF. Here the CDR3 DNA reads TGTGCCATCAGTGCACTGACAGGGGACCGCCCTGAAGCTTTCTTT.

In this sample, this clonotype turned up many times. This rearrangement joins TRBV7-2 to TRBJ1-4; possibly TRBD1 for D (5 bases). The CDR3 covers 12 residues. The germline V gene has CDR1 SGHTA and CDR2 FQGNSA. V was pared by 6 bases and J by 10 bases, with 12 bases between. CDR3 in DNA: TGTGCCAGCAGTCTGGGGCGCGCAAAACTGTTTTTT. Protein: CASSLGRAKLFF.

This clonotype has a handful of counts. The CDR3 region is CASNPGGSSYEQYF. As DNA, the CDR3 is TGTGCCAGTAATCCGGGAGGGAGCTCCTACGAGCAGTACTTC. The chain carries TRBV19 and TRBJ2-7, with 8 bases aligning to TRBD2. This CDR3 comprises 14 residues. Germline trimming cut 7 bases from V and 0 bases from J; bases unmatched to any gene: 5. Germline V gene lookup returns CDR1 LNHDA and CDR2 SQIVND (reference sequence).

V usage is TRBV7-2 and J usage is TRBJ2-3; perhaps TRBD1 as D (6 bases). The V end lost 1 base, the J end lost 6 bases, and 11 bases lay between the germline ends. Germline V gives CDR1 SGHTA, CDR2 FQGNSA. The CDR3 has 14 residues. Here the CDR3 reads CASSLGGPQDTQYF. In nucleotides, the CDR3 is TGTGCCAGCAGCTTAGGGGGGCCTCAGGATACGCAGTATTTT.

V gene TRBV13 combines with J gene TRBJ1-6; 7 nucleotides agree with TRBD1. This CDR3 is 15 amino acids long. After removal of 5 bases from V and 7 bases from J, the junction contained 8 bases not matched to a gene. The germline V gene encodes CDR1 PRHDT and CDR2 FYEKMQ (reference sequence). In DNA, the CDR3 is TGTGCCAGCAGCGGGGGACAGAGTGTAAATTCACCCCTCCACTTT. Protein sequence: CASSGGQSVNSPLHF. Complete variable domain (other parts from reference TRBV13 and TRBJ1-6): AAGVIQSPRHLIKEKRETATLKCYPIPRHDTVYWYQQGPGQDPQFLISFYEKMQSDKGSIPDRFSAQQFSDYHSELNMSSLELGDSALYFCASSGGQSVNSPLHFGNGTRLTVT.

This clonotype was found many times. CDR3 DNA sequence: TGTGCCAGCAGCTCCGCCGGGACAGGGTCTTCACCCCTCCACTTT. This codes for CASSSAGTGSSPLHF. The genes are TRBV7-2 and TRBJ1-6, with 9 bases fitting TRBD1. J gave up 9 bases and V 4 bases, and 7 bases lay outside the gene matches. From germline, CDR1 is SGHTA and CDR2 FQGNSA. The CDR3 is 15 residues long. The variable domain in full, with the rest retrieved from reference TRBV7-2 and TRBJ1-6, is GAGVSQSPSNKVTEKGKDVELRCDPISGHTALYWYRQSLGQGLEFLIYFQGNSAPDKSGLPSDRFSAERTGGSVSTLTIQRTQQEDSAVYLCASSSAGTGSSPLHFGNGTRLTVT.

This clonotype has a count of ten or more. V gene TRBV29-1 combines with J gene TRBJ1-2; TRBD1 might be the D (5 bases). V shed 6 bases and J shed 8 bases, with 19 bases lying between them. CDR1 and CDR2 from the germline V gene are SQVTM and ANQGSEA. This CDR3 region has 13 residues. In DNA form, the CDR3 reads TGCAGCGTCTACGGGACGGGCTCGGGGGGCTACACCTTC. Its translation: CSVYGTGSGGYTF.

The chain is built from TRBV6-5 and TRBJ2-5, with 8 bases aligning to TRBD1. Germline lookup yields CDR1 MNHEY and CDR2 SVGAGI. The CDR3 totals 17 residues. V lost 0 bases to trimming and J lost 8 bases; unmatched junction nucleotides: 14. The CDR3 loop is CASSYSIRDRGPITQYF. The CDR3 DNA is TGTGCCAGCAGTTACTCGATCAGAGACAGGGGACCTATCACCCAGTACTTC.

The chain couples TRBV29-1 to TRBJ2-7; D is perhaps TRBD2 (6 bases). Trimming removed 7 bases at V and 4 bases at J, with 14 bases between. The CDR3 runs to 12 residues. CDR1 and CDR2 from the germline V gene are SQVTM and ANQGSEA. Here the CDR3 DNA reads TGCAGCGCCGGGAGCTACGGTTACGAGCAGTACTTC. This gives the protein CSAGSYGYEQYF.

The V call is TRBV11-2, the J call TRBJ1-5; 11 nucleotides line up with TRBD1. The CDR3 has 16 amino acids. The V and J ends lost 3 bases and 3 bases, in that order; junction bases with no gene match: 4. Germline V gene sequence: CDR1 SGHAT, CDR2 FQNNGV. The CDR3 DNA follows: TGTGCCAGCAGCTTTCCGGACAGGGGGCTCAATCAGCCCCAGCATTTT. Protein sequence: CASSFPDRGLNQPQHF.

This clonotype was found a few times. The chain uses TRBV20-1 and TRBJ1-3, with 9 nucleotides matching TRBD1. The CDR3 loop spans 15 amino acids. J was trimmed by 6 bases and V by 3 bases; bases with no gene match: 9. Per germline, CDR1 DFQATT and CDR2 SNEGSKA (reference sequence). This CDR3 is CSASEPGQGVNTIYF. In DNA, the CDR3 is TGCAGTGCTAGTGAACCGGGACAGGGCGTAAACACCATATATTTT.

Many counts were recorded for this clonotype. The CDR3: CATSSWDRSNEKLFF. Written as DNA, the CDR3 is TGTGCCACCAGCAGCTGGGACAGATCTAATGAAAAACTGTTTTTT. The J gene is TRBJ1-4, the V gene TRBV15; 7 bases align to TRBD1. The germline CDR1 and CDR2 sequences are LNHNV and YYDKDF (reference sequence). The ends lost 3 bases at V and 3 bases at J; junction bases unmatched: 4. The CDR3 runs to 15 residues.

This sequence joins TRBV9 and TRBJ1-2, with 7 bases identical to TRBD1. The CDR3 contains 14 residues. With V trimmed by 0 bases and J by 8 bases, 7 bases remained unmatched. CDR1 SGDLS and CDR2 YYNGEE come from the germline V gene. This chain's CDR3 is CASSVARTGWGYTF. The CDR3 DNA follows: TGTGCCAGCAGCGTAGCTCGGACAGGTTGGGGCTACACCTTC.

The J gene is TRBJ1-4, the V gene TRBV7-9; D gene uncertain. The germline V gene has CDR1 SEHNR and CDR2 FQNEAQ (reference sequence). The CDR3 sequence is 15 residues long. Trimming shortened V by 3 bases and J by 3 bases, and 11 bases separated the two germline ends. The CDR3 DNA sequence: TGTGCCAGCAGCTTTTCAAGGCAATCTAATGAAAAACTGTTTTTT. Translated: CASSFSRQSNEKLFF.

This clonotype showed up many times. The CDR3 loop is CSVGEGAAGYTF. CDR3 bases: TGCAGCGTTGGGGAGGGGGCAGCTGGCTACACCTTC. The V and J genes are TRBV29-1 and TRBJ1-2; 7 nucleotides match TRBD1. CDR1 and CDR2 from the germline V gene are SQVTM and ANQGSEA. The CDR3 spans 12 residues. V lost 4 bases and J lost 7; bases outside the gene matches: 6.

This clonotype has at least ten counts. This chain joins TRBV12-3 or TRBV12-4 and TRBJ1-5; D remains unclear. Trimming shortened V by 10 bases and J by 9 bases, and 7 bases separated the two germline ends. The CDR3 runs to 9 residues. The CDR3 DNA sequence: TGTGCCATTTCGTGGCCCCAGCATTTT. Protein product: CAISWPQHF.

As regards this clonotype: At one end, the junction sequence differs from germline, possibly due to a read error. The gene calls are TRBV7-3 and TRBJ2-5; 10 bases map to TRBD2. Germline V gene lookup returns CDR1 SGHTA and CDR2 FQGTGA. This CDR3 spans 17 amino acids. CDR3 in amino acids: CASALGELAGIQETQYF. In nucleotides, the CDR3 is TGCGCCAGCGCTTTGGGGGAACTAGCGGGAATCCAAGAGACCCAGTACTTC.

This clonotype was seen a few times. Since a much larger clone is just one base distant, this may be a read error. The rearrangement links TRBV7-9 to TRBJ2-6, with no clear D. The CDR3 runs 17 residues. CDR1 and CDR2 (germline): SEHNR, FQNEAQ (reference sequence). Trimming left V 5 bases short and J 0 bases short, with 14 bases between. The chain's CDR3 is CASSPGLPSSGANVLTF. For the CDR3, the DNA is TGTGCCAGCAGCCCCGGGCTGCCTAGCTCTGGGGCCAACGTCCTGACTTTC.

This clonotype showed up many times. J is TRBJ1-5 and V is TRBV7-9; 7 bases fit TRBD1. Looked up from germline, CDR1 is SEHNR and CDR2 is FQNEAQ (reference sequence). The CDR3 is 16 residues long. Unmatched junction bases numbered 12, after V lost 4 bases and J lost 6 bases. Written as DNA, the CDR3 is TGTGCCAGCAGCTCTTCAGGGGGATCAAGTGGTCAGCCCCAGCATTTT. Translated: CASSSSGGSSGQPQHF.

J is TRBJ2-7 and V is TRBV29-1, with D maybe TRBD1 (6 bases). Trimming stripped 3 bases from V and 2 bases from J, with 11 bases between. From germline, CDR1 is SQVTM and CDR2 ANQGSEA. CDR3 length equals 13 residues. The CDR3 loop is CSVDRAGAYEQYF. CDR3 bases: TGCAGCGTTGACCGGGCAGGGGCCTACGAGCAGTACTTC.

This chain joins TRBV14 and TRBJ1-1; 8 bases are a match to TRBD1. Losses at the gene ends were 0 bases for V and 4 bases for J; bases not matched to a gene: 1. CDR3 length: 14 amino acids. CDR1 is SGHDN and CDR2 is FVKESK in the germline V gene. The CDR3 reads CASSQEQGVTEAFF. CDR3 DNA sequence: TGTGCCAGCAGCCAAGAACAGGGGGTCACTGAAGCTTTCTTT.

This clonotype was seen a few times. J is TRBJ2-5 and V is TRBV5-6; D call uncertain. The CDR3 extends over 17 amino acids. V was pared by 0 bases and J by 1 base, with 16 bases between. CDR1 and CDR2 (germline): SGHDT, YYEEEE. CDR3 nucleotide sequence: TGTGCCAGCAGCTTGGGCCTAACCCGATTGTTCCAAGAGACCCAGTACTTC. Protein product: CASSLGLTRLFQETQYF.

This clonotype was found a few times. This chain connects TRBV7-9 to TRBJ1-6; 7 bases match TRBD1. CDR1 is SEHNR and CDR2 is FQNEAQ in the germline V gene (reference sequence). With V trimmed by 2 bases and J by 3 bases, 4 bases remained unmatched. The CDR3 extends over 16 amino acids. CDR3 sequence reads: CASSLTGVNYNSPLHF. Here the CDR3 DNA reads TGTGCCAGCAGCTTAACAGGGGTAAACTATAATTCACCCCTCCACTTT.

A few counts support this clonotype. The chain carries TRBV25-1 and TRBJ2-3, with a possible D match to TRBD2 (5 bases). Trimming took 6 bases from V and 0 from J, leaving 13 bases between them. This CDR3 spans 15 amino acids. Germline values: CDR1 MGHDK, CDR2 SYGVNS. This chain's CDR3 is CASRPVRDSTDTQYF. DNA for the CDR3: TGTGCCAGCAGACCCGTCCGGGATAGCACAGATACGCAGTATTTT.

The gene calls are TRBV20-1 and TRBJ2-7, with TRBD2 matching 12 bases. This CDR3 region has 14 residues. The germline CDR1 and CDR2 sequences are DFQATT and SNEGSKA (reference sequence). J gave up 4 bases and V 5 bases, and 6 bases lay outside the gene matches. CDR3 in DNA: TGCAGTGCTCCACGGACTAGCGGGGTGTACGAGCAGTACTTC. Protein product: CSAPRTSGVYEQYF.

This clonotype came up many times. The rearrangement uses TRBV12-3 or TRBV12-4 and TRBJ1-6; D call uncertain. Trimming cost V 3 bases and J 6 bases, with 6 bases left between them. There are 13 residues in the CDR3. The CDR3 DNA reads TGTGCCAGCAGTTTCACAGTTAATTCACCCCTCCACTTT. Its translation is CASSFTVNSPLHF.